This TCR beta chain was identified in a study of blood T cell repertoires in COVID-19. The overall study: Researchers got acute and convalescent COVID-19 samples from the United States, Italy and Spain. Sources were T cells, B-cell-depleted T cells, or PBMCs; the material itself was cDNA or gDNA.

Authors' analysis steps: Using reference gene primer amplification, nucleated cell counts were estimated. Using immunoSEQ multiplex PCR, the repertoire was profiled, and TCRdb retains in-frame clones only, with some absent. Clone size and the V and J calls come from that table; the DNA yielded D and trimming. The data hold over 300,000 clones, with around 80% observed a single time. The CDR3 spans 15 residues. V lost 5 bases and J 5 bases, leaving 18 bases between the germline ends. Per germline, CDR1 SGHTA and CDR2 FQGNSA. The receptor comes from a woman aged 45-65 years with acute or convalescent COVID-19. Sequenced: peripheral blood. The chain couples TRBV7-2 to TRBJ1-2; D possibly corresponds to TRBD1 (5 bases). The CDR3 DNA reads TGTGCCAGCAGCCCTACCCAGGGTAGGGGATATGGCTACACCTTC. It specifies CASSPTQGRGYGYTF.